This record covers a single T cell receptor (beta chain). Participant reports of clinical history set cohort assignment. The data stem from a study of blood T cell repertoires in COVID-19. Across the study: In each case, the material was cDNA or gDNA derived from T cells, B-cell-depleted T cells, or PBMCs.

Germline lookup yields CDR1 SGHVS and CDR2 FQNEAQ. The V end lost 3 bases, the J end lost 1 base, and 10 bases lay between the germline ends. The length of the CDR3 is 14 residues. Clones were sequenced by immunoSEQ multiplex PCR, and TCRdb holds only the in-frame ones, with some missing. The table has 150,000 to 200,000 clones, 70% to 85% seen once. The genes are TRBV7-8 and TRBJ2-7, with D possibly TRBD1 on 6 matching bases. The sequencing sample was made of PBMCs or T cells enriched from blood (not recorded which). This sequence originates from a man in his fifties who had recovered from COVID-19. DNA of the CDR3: TGTGCCAGCAGCTTTGGGACATCGTCCTACGAGCAGTACTTC. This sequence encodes CASSFGTSSYEQYF.